These 31 T cell receptor beta chains originate from one sample sequenced in a study of cytomegalovirus exposure and HLA in healthy donors. A multiplex PCR was run with 60 Vbeta primers and 13 Jbeta primers. Here immunoSEQ multiplex PCR was the method, and the copy in TCRdb shows in-frame clones only, minus some. Found here are 200,000 or so clones, around 80% of them singletons; the top ten hold 6.3%. Sequencing was carried out using PBMCs. Source of these receptors: a man aged 40-49 years in good health and CMV-seropositive.

The rearrangement uses TRBV6-5 and TRBJ2-1; 16 bases align to TRBD2. Germline V gene data show CDR1 as MNHEY and CDR2 as SVGAGI. V lost 7 bases to trimming and J lost 7 bases; unmatched junction nucleotides: 1. CDR3 length: 14 amino acids. The CDR3 DNA is TGTGCCAGCACGGGACTAGCGGGGGGGAATGAGCAGTTCTTC. Translated: CASTGLAGGNEQFF.

The rearrangement uses TRBV6-5 and TRBJ2-7, with 12 positions matching TRBD1. V gave up 7 bases and J gave up 4 bases; unmatched junction bases: 8. From germline, CDR1 is MNHEY and CDR2 SVGAGI. The CDR3 totals 15 residues. In DNA, the CDR3 is TGTGCCAGCACCGATCTGGGACAGGGGGCTTACGAGCAGTACTTC. As protein: CASTDLGQGAYEQYF.

The chain employs TRBV4-3 and TRBJ2-3, with 10 bases fitting TRBD1. The CDR3 has 14 amino acids. The V and J ends lost 3 bases and 5 bases, in that order; junction bases with no gene match: 2. Germline CDR1 is LGHNA and CDR2 is YSLEER. The CDR3 region has the DNA TGCGCCAGCAGCCAGACAGGGGGCGAAGATACGCAGTATTTT. Amino acids: CASSQTGGEDTQYF.

This clone has a handful of counts. The V call is TRBV4-3, the J call TRBJ2-7; 10 bases match TRBD1. CDR1 is LGHNA and CDR2 is YSLEER in the germline V gene. V gave up 4 bases and J gave up 12 bases; unmatched junction bases: 9. The length of the CDR3 is 13 residues. This CDR3 is CASSPGQGGRAYF. DNA for the CDR3: TGCGCCAGCAGCCCCGGACAGGGGGGAAGGGCGTACTTC.

The V gene is TRBV2, the J gene TRBJ1-6; D is uncertain. From germline, CDR1 is SNHLY and CDR2 FYNNEI. V lost 0 bases to trimming and J lost 1 base, with 13 bases between them. The CDR3 covers 18 residues. The DNA of the CDR3 is TGTGCCAGCAGTGAAGCCTATGCCAGAGGATCCTATAATTCACCCCTCCACTTT. Translated: CASSEAYARGSYNSPLHF.

The chain joins TRBV19 to TRBJ1-1; 7 bases are a match to TRBD1. The germline V gene has CDR1 LNHDA and CDR2 SQIVND (reference sequence). The J segment lost 4 bases and the V segment lost 1 base, leaving 3 bases of the junction unmatched. There are 14 residues in the CDR3. The CDR3 protein is CASSIVQGGTEAFF. The CDR3 nucleotides read TGTGCCAGTAGTATAGTTCAGGGGGGCACTGAAGCTTTCTTT.

The genes are TRBV6-5 and TRBJ1-1, with D possibly TRBD1 on 6 matching bases. Trimming left V 2 bases short and J 0 bases short, with 13 bases between. Germline lookup yields CDR1 MNHEY and CDR2 SVGAGI. The CDR3 runs to 16 residues. CDR3 DNA sequence: TGTGCCAGCAGTTACCAACTAACAGGGATGAACACTGAAGCTTTCTTT. Translated, it gives CASSYQLTGMNTEAFF.

Only one count was recorded for this clone. CDR3 DNA: TGTGCCAGCAGTGAAGGCCAGGGCCGCCCTCAGCCCCAGCATTTT. Its translation is CASSEGQGRPQPQHF. This chain joins TRBV6-1 and TRBJ1-5, with D possibly TRBD1 on 5 matching bases. Germline CDR1 and CDR2: MNHNS and SASEGT. V was pared by 1 base and J by 6 bases, with 13 bases between. There are 15 residues in the CDR3.

The gene calls are TRBV4-3 and TRBJ2-1, with D perhaps TRBD1 (6 bases). This CDR3 contains 14 residues. Trimming removed 1 base at V and 7 bases at J, with 11 bases between. Germline V gene data show CDR1 as LGHNA and CDR2 as YSLEER. The CDR3 DNA sequence: TGCGCCAGCAGCCAAGGGCAGGGGTTGAATGAGCAGTTCTTC. It encodes CASSQGQGLNEQFF.

The CDR3, as DNA: TGTGCCAGCAGCCCTCTACGGGGTCCCGGGGCAGATACGCAGTATTTT. The encoded protein is CASSPLRGPGADTQYF. This chain connects TRBV5-6 to TRBJ2-3, with D perhaps TRBD2 (5 bases). Germline V CDR1 and CDR2: SGHDT, YYEEEE. This CDR3 is 16 amino acids long. Trimming stripped 4 bases from V and 4 bases from J, with 19 bases between.

The gene calls are TRBV6-6 and TRBJ1-1; possibly TRBD1 for D (6 bases). Germline V gene data show CDR1 as MNHNY and CDR2 as SVGAGI (reference sequence). The CDR3 contains 14 residues. Trimming shortened V by 2 bases and J by 0 bases, and 7 bases separated the two germline ends. This CDR3 reads CASSYGGMNTEAFF. The CDR3 nucleotides read TGTGCCAGCAGTTACGGGGGCATGAACACTGAAGCTTTCTTT.

V gene TRBV6-5 combines with J gene TRBJ1-6, with 7 bases lining up with TRBD1. Trimming at V came to 5 bases and at J to 14 bases, leaving 15 bases not matched to a gene. CDR3 length: 15 amino acids. The germline V gene encodes CDR1 MNHEY and CDR2 SVGAGI. For the CDR3, the DNA is TGTGCCAGCAGTCGACAGGGAAGCAGTAGTATCTCCCTCCACTTT. Translation gives CASSRQGSSSISLHF.

The CDR3 protein is CASSQVGPPTNEKLFF. The CDR3, as DNA: TGCGCCAGCAGCCAAGTTGGGCCCCCCACTAATGAAAAACTGTTTTTT. The chain uses TRBV4-3 and TRBJ1-4; D ambiguous. The CDR3 length is 16 residues. Germline CDR1 reads LGHNA; CDR2 reads YSLEER. Deletions cut 1 base from V and 2 bases from J, with 11 bases between.

This sequence joins TRBV28 and TRBJ1-2; 8 bases line up with TRBD1. This CDR3 has 16 residues. From germline, CDR1 is MDHEN and CDR2 SYDVKM. V was clipped by 5 bases and J by 8 bases; unmatched bases: 16. DNA for the CDR3: TGTGCCAGCAGTAGGACCAGGGGGCTCGGTTTGGGCGGCTACACCTTC. Its protein product is CASSRTRGLGLGGYTF.

This clone was recorded once. This rearrangement joins TRBV27 to TRBJ1-4; 7 bases match TRBD1. J lost 5 bases, V lost 5 bases, and 5 bases had no gene match. Germline V gene data show CDR1 as MNHEY and CDR2 as SMNVEV (reference sequence). CDR3 length: 14 amino acids. The CDR3 region is CASSPETGNEKLFF. Here the CDR3 DNA reads TGTGCCAGCAGTCCCGAGACAGGGAATGAAAAACTGTTTTTT.

The chain combines TRBV5-6 with TRBJ2-5; 12 nucleotides agree with TRBD1. Germline CDR1 and CDR2: SGHDT and YYEEEE. V lost 5 bases and J lost 5; bases outside the gene matches: 7. This CDR3 is 15 amino acids long. Written as DNA, the CDR3 is TGTGCCAGCAGGTTCGGGACAGGGGGCAGGGAGACCCAGTACTTC. This sequence encodes CASRFGTGGRETQYF. Based on the CDR3 plus reference TRBV5-6 and TRBJ2-5, the full variable domain is DAGVTQSPTHLIKTRGQQVTLRCSPKSGHDTVSWYQQALGQGPQFIFQYYEEEERQRGNFPDRFSGHQFPNYSSELNVNALLLGDSALYLCASRFGTGGRETQYFGPGTRLLVL.

The J gene is TRBJ1-2, the V gene TRBV6-5; 10 bases match TRBD1. Germline V lookup: CDR1 MNHEY, CDR2 SVGAGI. The CDR3 extends over 13 amino acids. The V segment lost 7 bases and the J segment 8 bases; nucleotides outside the gene matches: 7. The DNA for the CDR3 is TGTGCCAGCACCCTGAAGACAGGGGGCGGCTACACCTTC. Its protein is CASTLKTGGGYTF.

DNA for the CDR3: TGTGCCAGCAAATATGAGGTGGATCAGCCCCAGCATTTT. This encodes CASKYEVDQPQHF. V is TRBV2 and J is TRBJ1-5; no definite D call. Germline CDR1 reads SNHLY; CDR2 reads FYNNEI. The V gene lost 7 bases and the J gene lost 5 bases, with 12 bases spanning the gap. The CDR3 length is 13 residues.

This chain connects TRBV7-8 to TRBJ1-2, with D maybe TRBD1 (5 bases). Trimming cost V 5 bases and J 2 bases, with 21 bases left between them. The V gene's germline CDR1 is SGHVS and CDR2 FQNEAQ. This CDR3 contains 17 residues. The CDR3 here is CASSATVQGAGNYGYTF. In nucleotides, the CDR3 is TGTGCCAGCAGCGCTACGGTTCAAGGGGCCGGAAACTATGGCTACACCTTC.

This clone was counted a few times. The V call is TRBV10-2, the J call TRBJ2-7; 10 bases map to TRBD1. This CDR3 spans 14 amino acids. From germline, CDR1 is WSHSY and CDR2 SAAADI. The J segment lost 2 bases and the V segment lost 5 bases, leaving 3 bases of the junction unmatched. CDR3 sequence reads: CASSTGTGAYEQYF. The CDR3 region has the DNA TGCGCCAGCAGTACCGGGACAGGGGCCTACGAGCAGTACTTC.

The chain combines TRBV5-1 with TRBJ2-5; tentatively, D is TRBD1 (6 bases). Germline CDR1 is SGHRS and CDR2 is YFSETQ. The CDR3 has 16 amino acids. V shed 0 bases and J shed 1 base, with 13 bases lying between them. The CDR3 DNA reads TGCGCCAGCAGCTTGGTTTTCAGGGGCTTCCAAGAGACCCAGTACTTC. This sequence encodes CASSLVFRGFQETQYF.

The chain joins TRBV5-1 to TRBJ2-3; a weak D match, TRBD2 (6 bases). Deletions cut 4 bases from V and 2 bases from J, with 20 bases between. This CDR3 is 17 amino acids long. Germline V gene sequence: CDR1 SGHRS, CDR2 YFSETQ. DNA of the CDR3: TGCGCCAGCAGCCCTGAGGGGCGGGGACTCTTCACAGATACGCAGTATTTT. Translating it yields CASSPEGRGLFTDTQYF.

The chain links TRBV29-1 to TRBJ2-7; 11 bases are shared with TRBD1. Germline values: CDR1 SQVTM, CDR2 ANQGSEA. Trimming took 0 bases from V and 4 from J; bases not matched to a gene: 2. This CDR3 has 14 residues. CDR3 DNA sequence: TGCAGCGTTGAAGATGGGACAGGGGGGTACGAGCAGTACTTC. It specifies CSVEDGTGGYEQYF.

The chain combines TRBV18 with TRBJ1-4; D remains unclear. V was pared by 3 bases and J by 6 bases, with 20 bases between. Germline loops: CDR1 KGHSH, CDR2 LQKENI. The CDR3 sequence is 17 residues long. The CDR3 spells CASSPSRGFGEDEKLFF. Written as DNA, the CDR3 is TGTGCCAGCTCACCCAGCCGGGGATTCGGAGAGGATGAAAAACTGTTTTTT.

The V and J genes are TRBV4-3 and TRBJ2-3; D unresolved. The germline V gene encodes CDR1 LGHNA and CDR2 YSLEER. V lost 0 bases to trimming and J lost 0 bases, with 10 bases between them. The CDR3 has 16 amino acids. CDR3 loop: CASSQEWASSTDTQYF. The CDR3 DNA follows: TGCGCCAGCAGCCAAGAGTGGGCATCAAGCACAGATACGCAGTATTTT.

CDR3 coding DNA: TGTGCCATCAGCGAAAACAGGGCTAGGGACTATGGCTACACCTTC. Its translation: CAISENRARDYGYTF. This sequence joins TRBV10-3 and TRBJ1-2; TRBD1 is a possible D gene (6 bases). The CDR3 runs to 15 residues. With 6 bases removed from V and 3 bases from J, the gap between germline ends came to 17 bases. Germline-derived CDR1 and CDR2 are ENHRY and SYGVKD.

V gene TRBV28 combines with J gene TRBJ1-2; D gene ambiguous. Germline values: CDR1 MDHEN, CDR2 SYDVKM. The V gene lost 4 bases and the J gene lost 4 bases, with 7 bases spanning the gap. CDR3 length: 12 amino acids. The DNA of the CDR3 is TGTGCCAGCAGTTCGGGAGCCTATGGCTACACCTTC. It specifies CASSSGAYGYTF.

This chain uses TRBV7-9 with TRBJ2-2, with TRBD2 identical over 7 bases. V was pared by 3 bases and J by 2 bases, with 9 bases of the junction left unmatched. The germline gives CDR1 SEHNR, CDR2 FQNEAQ (reference sequence). The CDR3 spans 17 residues. CDR3 loop: CASSLLTSWINTGELFF. The CDR3 region has the DNA TGTGCCAGCAGCTTGTTGACTAGCTGGATTAACACCGGGGAGCTGTTTTTT. Based on the CDR3 plus reference TRBV7-9 and TRBJ2-2, the full variable domain is DTGVSQNPRHKITKRGQNVTFRCDPISEHNRLYWYRQTLGQGPEFLTYFQNEAQLEKSRLLSDRFSAERPKGSFSTLEIQRTEQGDSAMYLCASSLLTSWINTGELFFGEGSRLTVL.

This clone appeared a single time. The rearrangement uses TRBV9 and TRBJ2-1; 10 nucleotides match TRBD1. The CDR3 is 15 residues long. The germline CDR1 and CDR2 sequences are SGDLS and YYNGEE. The V segment lost 4 bases and the J segment 6 bases; nucleotides outside the gene matches: 7. The CDR3 loop reads CASSTGTGESNEQFF. Written as DNA, the CDR3 is TGTGCCAGCAGCACCGGGACAGGGGAAAGCAATGAGCAGTTCTTC.

The genes are TRBV19 and TRBJ2-7; possible D gene TRBD1, 5 bases. Germline CDR1 reads LNHDA; CDR2 reads SQIVND (reference sequence). V dropped 7 bases and J dropped 1 base, with 8 bases sitting between them. The CDR3 runs 12 residues. The CDR3 bases are TGTGCCAGTACAGGGTTATCCTACGAGCAGTACTTC. As protein: CASTGLSYEQYF.

The chain uses TRBV27 and TRBJ2-2; 10 nucleotides match TRBD1. The germline CDR1 and CDR2 sequences are MNHEY and SMNVEV (reference sequence). The CDR3 totals 16 residues. V lost 6 bases, J lost 5 bases, and 9 bases stayed unmatched. The CDR3 DNA reads as TGTGCCAGCAGCAAGACAGGGGGCCTAGGGACCGGGGAGCTGTTTTTT. Translated, it gives CASSKTGGLGTGELFF.